This TCR beta chain is from a study of blood T cell repertoires in COVID-19. During the 2 weeks before they entered the study, exposed participants had met someone with a PCR-confirmed or clinician-diagnosed COVID-19 case. Only in-frame clones appear in the TCRdb table, and some are missing; sequencing was by immunoSEQ multiplex PCR. The repertoire consists of about 260,000 clones, with approximately 88% occurring once and the leading ten covering around 3.1%. Sequencing was done on a sample of PBMCs or T cells enriched from blood (not recorded which). The source of this sequence is a middle-aged woman who had been exposed to COVID-19.

The CDR3 spells CASSVEGPRSDTQYF. CDR3 nucleotide sequence: TGTGCCAGCAGCGTAGAGGGGCCTCGGTCTGATACGCAGTATTTT. This chain joins TRBV9 and TRBJ2-3, with a tentative D call TRBD1 (5 bases). Trimming took off 0 bases at V and 6 bases at J, with 14 bases between the two ends. CDR3 length: 15 residues. Germline loops: CDR1 SGDLS, CDR2 YYNGEE.